This T cell receptor (beta chain) was captured by sequencing in a study of blood T cells in healthy people across ages. Study summary: Template switching picked up about one barcoded beta molecule for each two T cells. General study points: Lack of knowledge of donor CMV status possibly confounded expanded clonotype changes. A conclusive naive versus antigen-experienced comparison was prevented by the unsorted PBMCs.

The authors ran a second PCR of about 7 to 11 cycles using a sample-barcoded 5' primer and a J-beta primer mix. MiXCR was run by TCRdb on the 5' RACE reads, yielding one entry per CDR3 protein. The table lists more than 1.4 million distinct CDR3 sequences, about 43% of them singletons. This clonotype has a handful of counts. As yet, its antigen is unknown. CDR1 and CDR2 (germline): DFQATT, SNEGSKA (reference sequence). The length of the CDR3 is 15 residues. V shed 0 bases and J shed 5 bases, with 16 bases lying between them. The sequence was obtained from a woman younger than 35 in good health. The sequenced sample consisted of blood. This chain joins TRBV20-1 and TRBJ2-5; D unresolved. Here the CDR3 DNA reads TGCAGTGCTAGAGATTATATTAAATATTCCGAGACCCAGTACTTC. Its protein product is CSARDYIKYSETQYF.